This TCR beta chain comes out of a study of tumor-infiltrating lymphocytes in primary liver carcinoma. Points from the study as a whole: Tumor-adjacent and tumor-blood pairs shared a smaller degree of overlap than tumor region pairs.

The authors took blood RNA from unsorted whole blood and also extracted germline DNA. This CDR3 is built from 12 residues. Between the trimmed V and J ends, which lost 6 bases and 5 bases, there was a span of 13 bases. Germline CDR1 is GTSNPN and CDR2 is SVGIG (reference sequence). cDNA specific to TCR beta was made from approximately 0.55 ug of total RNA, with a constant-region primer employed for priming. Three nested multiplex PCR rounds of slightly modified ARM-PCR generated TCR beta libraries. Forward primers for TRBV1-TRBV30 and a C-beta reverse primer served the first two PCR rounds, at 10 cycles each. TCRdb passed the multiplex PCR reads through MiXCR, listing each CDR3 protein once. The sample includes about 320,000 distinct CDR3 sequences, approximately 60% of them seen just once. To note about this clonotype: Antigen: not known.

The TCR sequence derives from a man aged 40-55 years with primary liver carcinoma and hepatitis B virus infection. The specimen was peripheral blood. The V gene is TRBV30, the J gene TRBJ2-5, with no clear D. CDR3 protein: CACGSEQETQYF. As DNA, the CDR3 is TGTGCCTGTGGGTCGGAACAGGAGACCCAGTACTTC. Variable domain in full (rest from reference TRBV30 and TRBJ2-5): SQTIHQWPATLVQPVGSPLSLECTVEGTSNPNLYWYRQAAGRGLQLLFYSVGIGQISSEVPQNLSASRPQDRQFILSSKKLLLSDSGFYLCACGSEQETQYFGPGTRLLVL.